Reported below is one TCR beta chain. The antigen remains undetermined. This specimen comes from a study of early stage breast cancer tumors. Study-wide findings and caveats: Compared with adjacent normal breast, tumors showed around 2.7-fold denser, more clonal T cells. Most shared enriched TCRB sequences were commonly generated ones. Chain pairing and CD4, CD8 or FOXP3 expression were not captured.

Sequencing was performed with immunoSEQ multiplex PCR; in TCRdb, only in-frame clones are kept and a portion is missing. The profile covers some 15,000 clones, with 70% to 80% appearing a single time and about 7.6% taken by the ten largest. The sequence was collected from a person between 50 and 60 years old with breast cancer. Sequenced: normal breast tissue next to the tumor.

The CDR3 spells CASSHNAGGEKLFF. The CDR3 region has the DNA TGCGCCAGCAGTCACAATGCAGGAGGAGAAAAACTGTTTTTT. The gene calls are TRBV10-2 and TRBJ1-4; the D is unclear. CDR1 and CDR2 (germline): WSHSY, SAAADI. This CDR3 is 14 amino acids long. Trimming stripped 5 bases from V and 8 bases from J, with 15 bases between.